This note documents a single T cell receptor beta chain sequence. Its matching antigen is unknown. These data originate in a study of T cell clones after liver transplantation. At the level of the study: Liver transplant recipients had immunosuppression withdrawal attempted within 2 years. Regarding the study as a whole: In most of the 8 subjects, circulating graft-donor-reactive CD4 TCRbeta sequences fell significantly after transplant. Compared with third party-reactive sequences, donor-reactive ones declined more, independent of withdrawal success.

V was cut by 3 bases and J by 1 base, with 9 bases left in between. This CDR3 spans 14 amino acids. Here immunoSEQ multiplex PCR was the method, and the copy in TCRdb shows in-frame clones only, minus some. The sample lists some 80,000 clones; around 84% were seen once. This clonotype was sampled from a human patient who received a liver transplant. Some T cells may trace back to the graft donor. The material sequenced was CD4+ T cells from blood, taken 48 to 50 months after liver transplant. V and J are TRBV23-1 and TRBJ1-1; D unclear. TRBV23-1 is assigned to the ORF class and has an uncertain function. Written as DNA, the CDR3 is TGCGCCAGCAGTCATCGAACAGAGAACACTGAAGCTTTCTTT. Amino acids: CASSHRTENTEAFF.